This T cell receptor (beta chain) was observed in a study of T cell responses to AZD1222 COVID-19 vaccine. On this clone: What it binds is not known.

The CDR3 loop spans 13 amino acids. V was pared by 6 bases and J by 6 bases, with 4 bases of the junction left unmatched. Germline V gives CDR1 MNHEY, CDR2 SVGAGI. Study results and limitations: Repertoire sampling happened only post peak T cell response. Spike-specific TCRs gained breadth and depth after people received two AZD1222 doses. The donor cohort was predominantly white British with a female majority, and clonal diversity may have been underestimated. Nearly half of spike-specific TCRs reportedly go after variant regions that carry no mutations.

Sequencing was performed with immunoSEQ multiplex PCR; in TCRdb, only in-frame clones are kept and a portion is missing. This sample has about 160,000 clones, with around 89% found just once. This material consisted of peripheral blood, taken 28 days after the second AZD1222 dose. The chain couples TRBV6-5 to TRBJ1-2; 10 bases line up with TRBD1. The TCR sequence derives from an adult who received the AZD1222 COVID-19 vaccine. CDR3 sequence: CASRADRGDGYTF. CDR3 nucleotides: TGTGCCAGCAGGGCGGACAGGGGGGATGGCTACACCTTC.